This is a list of T cell receptor beta chains from one sample in a study of blood T cells in healthy people across ages. Each CDR3 protein gets one entry after TCRdb re-called the 5' RACE reads with MiXCR. The sample holds approximately 900,000 distinct CDR3 sequences, about 44% seen once. The source material was blood. Source of these receptors: a young man in good health. CDR3s include the opening cysteine and the closing phenylalanine or tryptophan. A D gene is named only where the DNA matches it firmly. Size values are once, few and many counts, or a class for expanded clones, and some rows have none.

j_call v_call d_call clone_size cdr3_aa cdr3_nt
TRBJ2-5 TRBV20-1 NA NA CSAFGRGPQETQYF TGCAGTGCTTTCGGGCGGGGGCCCCAAGAGACCCAGTACTTC
TRBJ2-1 TRBV7-2 TRBD1 NA CASSLDSGQGHNEQFF TGTGCCAGCAGCTTAGATTCGGGACAGGGCCACAATGAGCAGTTCTTC
TRBJ2-7 TRBV12-3/TRBV12-4 TRBD2 NA CASRIGTSGSYEQYF TGTGCCAGCAGGATAGGGACTAGCGGATCCTACGAGCAGTACTTC
TRBJ2-1 TRBV9 TRBD2 few CASSPGTSGGHNEQFF TGTGCCAGCAGCCCCGGGACTAGCGGGGGCCACAATGAGCAGTTCTTC
TRBJ1-6 TRBV20-1 TRBD1 NA CSAKRQGALNSPLHF TGCAGTGCTAAACGACAGGGGGCGTTGAATTCACCCCTCCACTTT
TRBJ2-5 TRBV27 NA NA CASSLGGRGDYNEQYF TGTGCCAGCAGTTTAGGAGGCAGGGGTGATTACAATGAGCAGTACTTC
TRBJ1-2 TRBV7-9 TRBD1 NA CASRSDYRGGYGYTF TGTGCCAGCAGGAGCGACTACAGGGGAGGCTATGGCTACACCTTC
TRBJ2-4 TRBV6-5 NA NA CASSCIQGYF TGTGCCAGCAGTTGCATACAAGGGTACTTC
TRBJ2-1 TRBV20-1 NA NA CSATSGASYNEQFF TGCAGTGCTACTTCGGGGGCCTCCTACAATGAGCAGTTCTTC
TRBJ2-5 TRBV3-1 NA few CASSKGGFRSQYF TGTGCCAGCAGCAAGGGAGGCTTTCGGTCCCAGTACTTC
TRBJ1-5 TRBV28 NA NA CASSLFGLSNQPQHF TGTGCCAGCAGTTTATTCGGGTTAAGCAATCAGCCCCAGCATTTT
TRBJ1-2 TRBV7-2 NA NA CASSFTSAGDGYTF TGTGCCAGCAGCTTTACATCGGCCGGGGATGGCTACACCTTC
TRBJ1-2 TRBV7-2 NA NA CASGLAETVRSGYTF TGTGCCAGCGGCTTAGCGGAGACAGTTAGATCTGGCTACACCTTC
TRBJ2-7 TRBV11-2 NA NA CASSLPPGGNEQYF TGTGCCAGCAGCTTACCCCCGGGGGGCAATGAGCAGTACTTC
TRBJ2-3 TRBV6-4 TRBD1 few CASSALTGDADTQYF TGTGCCAGCAGTGCCCTCACAGGGGACGCAGATACGCAGTATTTT
TRBJ2-3 TRBV24-1 TRBD1 NA CATSDMDDRDTDTQYF TGTGCCACCAGTGACATGGACGACAGGGACACAGATACGCAGTATTTT
TRBJ1-1 TRBV3-1 NA NA CASSQFEGSVAFF TGTGCCAGCAGCCAATTTGAGGGTTCGGTAGCTTTCTTT
TRBJ2-1 TRBV12-3/TRBV12-4 NA NA CASSLSAGNEQFF TGTGCCAGCAGTTTATCGGCGGGCAATGAGCAGTTCTTC
TRBJ2-7 TRBV7-9 NA few CASSLVGTGSSYEQYF TGTGCCAGCAGCTTAGTCGGGACGGGGTCCTCCTACGAGCAGTACTTC
TRBJ2-1 TRBV5-5 NA few CASSPTASYNEQFF TGTGCCAGCAGCCCGACAGCCTCCTACAATGAGCAGTTCTTC
TRBJ2-2 TRBV7-9 TRBD1 NA CASSRQGATNTGELFF TGTGCCAGCAGCCGACAGGGCGCTACGAACACCGGGGAGCTGTTTTTT
TRBJ2-3 TRBV6-1 NA few CASNRADLQDTQYF TGTGCCAGCAATCGAGCGGACTTACAAGATACGCAGTATTTT
TRBJ1-4 TRBV7-9 NA NA CASSLKTTNEKLFF TGTGCCAGCAGCTTAAAGACAACTAATGAAAAACTGTTTTTT
TRBJ1-1 TRBV6-4 NA NA CASSDEVGSHTEAFF TGTGCCAGCAGTGACGAGGTGGGCTCGCACACTGAAGCTTTCTTT
TRBJ2-1 TRBV27 TRBD1 NA CASTVNRDSAGEQFF TGTGCCAGCACCGTTAACCGGGACAGTGCCGGCGAGCAGTTCTTC
TRBJ2-7 TRBV20-1 TRBD1 few CSAEWDRENEQYF TGCAGTGCCGAATGGGACAGGGAAAACGAGCAGTACTTC
TRBJ1-5 TRBV10-3 NA NA CAISEGGRQPQHF TGTGCCATCAGTGAGGGGGGGAGGCAGCCCCAGCATTTT
TRBJ2-1 TRBV6-1 NA NA CASSGHSAYEQFF TGTGCCAGCAGTGGCCACAGCGCATACGAGCAGTTCTTC
TRBJ2-5 TRBV5-1 NA NA CASSLSRSETQYF TGCGCCAGCAGCTTGTCTCGGTCGGAGACCCAGTACTTC
TRBJ2-1 TRBV5-1 NA NA CASSLRWDYNEQFF TGCGCCAGCAGCTTGCGGTGGGACTACAATGAGCAGTTCTTC
TRBJ2-5 TRBV3-1 NA many CASSQLYRRPETQYF TGTGCCAGCAGCCAGTTATATAGACGGCCGGAGACCCAGTACTTC
TRBJ2-7 TRBV7-9 NA few CASSLATEPTYEQYF TGTGCCAGCAGCTTGGCGACAGAGCCGACCTACGAGCAGTACTTC
TRBJ2-7 TRBV2 NA NA CATTELAHEQYF TGTGCCACAACCGAACTAGCCCACGAGCAGTACTTC
TRBJ1-3 TRBV6-5 NA few CASRDAPGNTIYF TGTGCCAGCAGGGACGCACCGGGAAACACCATATATTTT
TRBJ2-3 TRBV11-1 TRBD2 NA CASSLVPAGGRDTQYF TGTGCCAGCAGCTTAGTCCCAGCGGGGGGGCGAGATACGCAGTATTTT
TRBJ2-5 TRBV28 NA NA CTSSLGQPETQYF TGTACCAGCAGTTTAGGCCAGCCAGAGACCCAGTACTTC
TRBJ1-2 TRBV10-3 NA NA CAISAGNYGYTF TGTGCCATCAGTGCAGGGAACTATGGCTACACCTTC
TRBJ1-2 TRBV7-8 TRBD1 NA CASSLLTGPTLGGYTF TGTGCCAGCAGCTTACTGACAGGGCCCACCCTTGGGGGCTACACCTTC
TRBJ1-5 TRBV27 TRBD1 NA CASSRTGWGNQPQHF TGTGCCAGCAGTAGGACAGGGTGGGGCAATCAGCCCCAGCATTTT
TRBJ2-7 TRBV4-1 NA NA CASSRASHPYEQYF TGCGCCAGCAGCCGCGCTAGCCACCCCTACGAGCAGTACTTC
TRBJ2-1 TRBV3-1 TRBD1 NA CASSQGQGASYNEQFF TGTGCCAGCAGCCAAGGCCAGGGGGCGTCCTACAATGAGCAGTTCTTC
TRBJ2-1 TRBV12-3/TRBV12-4 TRBD2 NA CASTRLAGGPNEQFF TGTGCCAGCACCCGCCTAGCGGGGGGGCCGAATGAGCAGTTCTTC
TRBJ1-6 TRBV12-3/TRBV12-4 NA NA CASSLRTIGNRSPLHF TGTGCCAGCAGTTTAAGAACAATTGGTAATCGGTCACCCCTCCACTTT
TRBJ1-1 TRBV5-1 NA NA CASRPNWVDTEAFF TGCGCCAGCAGACCCAACTGGGTGGACACTGAAGCTTTCTTT
TRBJ2-3 TRBV27 TRBD2 NA CASSPYGSGRAKDTQYF TGTGCCAGCAGCCCCTATGGGTCAGGGAGGGCGAAAGATACGCAGTATTTT
TRBJ1-5 TRBV21-1 NA few CASSPGSRGNQPQHF TGTGCCAGCAGCCCCGGGAGCAGGGGCAATCAGCCCCAGCATTTT
TRBJ2-3 TRBV27 NA few CASSLSNGDTQYF TGTGCCAGCAGTTTATCCAACGGAGATACGCAGTATTTT
TRBJ2-3 TRBV20-1 TRBD2 NA CSARGGASGTRTDTQYF TGCAGTGCTAGAGGGGGGGCTAGCGGGACCCGCACAGATACGCAGTATTTT
TRBJ1-6 TRBV18 TRBD1 few CASSPLDRGSSPLHF TGTGCCAGCTCACCACTGGACAGGGGAAGTTCACCCCTCCACTTT